One and the same sample provided the 28 T cell receptor beta chains below, sequenced in a study of shared clonotypes between healthy human individuals. Sequenced by immunoSEQ multiplex PCR; TCRdb stores in-frame clones only, minus some. The sample includes fewer than 400,000 clones, approximately 79% of them seen just once. The sample taken for sequencing was memory CD4+ T cells sorted from blood. As for subset: CD45RA-negative fraction. The origin of the receptors is a man younger than 40 in good health.

This clone was detected many times. The rearrangement uses TRBV7-2 and TRBJ2-7; the D gene could be TRBD1 or TRBD2 (5 bases each). This CDR3 comprises 14 residues. Trimming took 1 base from V and 4 from J, leaving 11 bases between them. Germline V gene sequence: CDR1 SGHTA, CDR2 FQGNSA. Written as DNA, the CDR3 is TGTGCCAGCAGCTTAGGGGGGAGCGCGTACGAGCAGTACTTC. As protein: CASSLGGSAYEQYF.

The V gene is TRBV19, the J gene TRBJ1-2; 8 bases map to TRBD1. The CDR3 spans 13 residues. The germline gives CDR1 LNHDA, CDR2 SQIVND (reference sequence). V trimming: 5 bases; J trimming: 9 bases; junction bases outside the gene matches: 8. CDR3: CASSENRGSRYTF. CDR3 nucleotide sequence: TGTGCCAGTAGTGAGAACAGGGGGAGTCGCTACACCTTC. Based on the CDR3 plus reference TRBV19 and TRBJ1-2, the full variable domain is DGGITQSPKYLFRKEGQNVTLSCEQNLNHDAMYWYRQDPGQGLRLIYYSQIVNDFQKGDIAEGYSVSREKKESFPLTVTSAQKNPTAFYLCASSENRGSRYTFGSGTRLTVV.

J is TRBJ2-1 and V is TRBV10-3; 15 bases are shared with TRBD2. Germline V gives CDR1 ENHRY, CDR2 SYGVKD. This CDR3 contains 17 residues. The V segment lost 2 bases and the J segment 10 bases; nucleotides outside the gene matches: 9. The CDR3 DNA is TGTGCCATCAGTGAGCGGACTAGCGGGAGGGCCTTTTTGGAGCAGTTCTTC. This sequence encodes CAISERTSGRAFLEQFF.

On this clone: Other DNA sequences in this specimen translate into the identical CDR3. The chain combines TRBV18 with TRBJ2-7; maybe TRBD1 (5 bases). The V gene lost 6 bases and the J gene lost 3 bases, with 18 bases spanning the gap. This CDR3 is built from 15 residues. Looked up from germline, CDR1 is KGHSH and CDR2 is LQKENI. The CDR3 loop is CASSPPRGQGYEQYF. Written as DNA, the CDR3 is TGTGCCAGCTCGCCGCCCCGAGGCCAGGGCTACGAGCAGTACTTC.

This clone was seen a handful of times. V and J are TRBV2 and TRBJ2-7, with no clear D. V lost 6 bases, J lost 5 bases, and 20 bases lay in between. Per the germline V gene, CDR1 is SNHLY and CDR2 is FYNNEI. The CDR3 is made up of 15 amino acids. The CDR3 loop reads CASSARWAQSHEQYF. The DNA for the CDR3 is TGTGCCAGCAGCGCTAGGTGGGCGCAATCCCACGAGCAGTACTTC.

The chain carries TRBV4-1 and TRBJ2-5; TRBD2 aligns across 7 bases. Per germline, CDR1 MGHRA and CDR2 YSYEKL. The CDR3 is made up of 15 amino acids. V shed 1 base, J shed 4 bases, and the junction held 6 bases outside the gene matches. CDR3 sequence (DNA): TGCGCCAGCAGCCAAGTTGGGGCTAGCGGAGAGACCCAGTACTTC. It is translated as CASSQVGASGETQYF.

DNA for the CDR3: TGTGCCAGTACTCGACACAATAGACAGGGGCTGAGTAGCAATCAGCCCCAGCATTTT. Encoded protein: CASTRHNRQGLSSNQPQHF. The chain recombines TRBV19 with TRBJ1-5, with TRBD1 matching over 8 bases. The CDR3 spans 19 residues. The junction had 17 bases not matched to a gene; V was cut back by 7 bases and J by 0 bases. Germline CDR1 reads LNHDA; CDR2 reads SQIVND (reference sequence).

The rearrangement uses TRBV18 and TRBJ2-1; possibly TRBD2 for D (7 bases). Germline-derived CDR1 and CDR2 are KGHSH and LQKENI. With 4 bases removed from V and 5 bases from J, the gap between germline ends came to 18 bases. CDR3 length: 16 residues. In nucleotides, the CDR3 is TGTGCCAGCTCACGCAACCTAGCGGAGGGGGACAATGAGCAGTTCTTC. It translates to CASSRNLAEGDNEQFF.

The chain recombines TRBV29-1 with TRBJ1-5; 7 bases are shared with TRBD1. Germline V lookup: CDR1 SQVTM, CDR2 ANQGSEA. Unmatched junction bases numbered 6, after V lost 4 bases and J lost 6 bases. CDR3 size: 13 residues. CDR3 DNA: TGCAGCGTTGGACAGGGATATGGTCAGCCCCAGCATTTT. It specifies CSVGQGYGQPQHF.

The CDR3 bases are TGCAGCGTTGGGGGAAGAACTAATGAAAAACTGTTTTTT. It codes for CSVGGRTNEKLFF. The J gene is TRBJ1-4, the V gene TRBV29-1; the D is unclear. This CDR3 region has 13 residues. V gave up 4 bases and J gave up 1 base, with 7 bases separating them. Germline loops: CDR1 SQVTM, CDR2 ANQGSEA.

About this clone: A much more abundant neighbour one base away suggests this may be a read error. The same CDR3 is also encoded by other DNA sequences in this sample. The chain is built from TRBV2 and TRBJ2-1; 7 nucleotides line up with TRBD2. Unmatched junction bases numbered 3, after V lost 4 bases and J lost 0 bases. The germline gives CDR1 SNHLY, CDR2 FYNNEI. CDR3 length: 15 amino acids. The CDR3 region is CASSALANSYNEQFF. Here the CDR3 DNA reads TGTGCCAGCAGTGCACTAGCGAACTCCTACAATGAGCAGTTCTTC.

The genes are TRBV9 and TRBJ1-2; 10 nucleotides match TRBD1. Germline CDR1 is SGDLS and CDR2 is YYNGEE. Trimming at V came to 4 bases and at J to 4 bases, leaving 7 bases not matched to a gene. The CDR3 consists of 15 residues. CDR3 in DNA: TGTGCCAGCAGCCCCCAGGGGACAGGGGTCTATGGCTACACCTTC. Protein: CASSPQGTGVYGYTF. Using reference TRBV9 and TRBJ1-2 for the parts outside the CDR3, the full variable domain is DSGVTQTPKHLITATGQRVTLRCSPRSGDLSVYWYQQSLDQGLQFLIQYYNGEERAKGNILERFSAQQFPDLHSELNLSSLELGDSALYFCASSPQGTGVYGYTFGSGTRLTVV.

The V gene is TRBV18, the J gene TRBJ2-1; D is perhaps TRBD2 (6 bases). The V end was cut by 5 bases, the J end by 6 bases, with 14 bases between. The CDR3 has 14 residues. The germline CDR1 and CDR2 sequences are KGHSH and LQKENI. In DNA, the CDR3 is TGTGCCAGCTCATCCCGAGCAGCGGGCAATGAGCAGTTCTTC. Amino acids: CASSSRAAGNEQFF.

The chain couples TRBV15 to TRBJ2-2; D is ambiguous. Germline V gene data show CDR1 as LNHNV and CDR2 as YYDKDF (reference sequence). There are 13 residues in the CDR3. The ends were cut back, 3 bases at V and 5 bases at J, with 7 bases in the middle. Here the CDR3 reads CATSRYRTGELFF. DNA of the CDR3: TGTGCCACCAGCAGGTATAGGACCGGGGAGCTGTTTTTT.

The rearrangement uses TRBV7-8 and TRBJ1-1; TRBD1 is a possible D gene (5 bases). The germline V gene encodes CDR1 SGHVS and CDR2 FQNEAQ. The CDR3 runs to 16 residues. V lost 1 base and J 1 base, leaving 13 bases between the germline ends. CDR3 coding DNA: TGTGCCAGCAGCTTAGTCTGGGGCGCCGGGAACACTGAAGCTTTCTTT. Amino acid sequence: CASSLVWGAGNTEAFF.

The J gene is TRBJ2-5, the V gene TRBV28; weak D call: TRBD1 (6 bases). This CDR3 region has 13 residues. V lost 5 bases, J lost 5 bases, and 12 bases lay in between. Germline V lookup: CDR1 MDHEN, CDR2 SYDVKM. The CDR3 spells CASSPTGTETQYF. DNA of the CDR3: TGTGCCAGCAGTCCCACAGGGACGGAGACCCAGTACTTC.

The chain uses TRBV5-1 and TRBJ2-2; D is unclear. This CDR3 is built from 13 residues. The V end was cut by 1 base, the J end by 6 bases, with 7 bases between. The germline gives CDR1 SGHRS, CDR2 YFSETQ. The CDR3: CASSLLSPGELFF. In nucleotides, the CDR3 is TGCGCCAGCAGCTTGTTATCCCCCGGGGAGCTGTTTTTT.

This clone was detected a few times. CDR3 region: CASSSAGALAFNEQFF. The CDR3 DNA is TGTGCCAGCAGCTCGGCCGGAGCCCTAGCATTCAATGAGCAGTTCTTC. The chain uses TRBV5-4 and TRBJ2-1, with TRBD2 as a possible D gene (5 bases). The germline V gene has CDR1 SGHNT and CDR2 YYREEE (reference sequence). Trimming left V 3 bases short and J 6 bases short, with 19 bases between. The CDR3 covers 16 residues.

The genes are TRBV18 and TRBJ2-5, with 7 bases that match TRBD1. J was trimmed by 4 bases and V by 6 bases; bases with no gene match: 11. The length of the CDR3 is 15 residues. From germline, CDR1 is KGHSH and CDR2 LQKENI. The chain's CDR3 is CASSRNTGDGETQYF. The DNA of the CDR3 is TGTGCCAGCTCCCGAAATACAGGGGATGGAGAGACCCAGTACTTC.

V gene TRBV7-9 combines with J gene TRBJ1-1; 9 bases map to TRBD1. V dropped 5 bases and J dropped 1; count of bases not matched to a gene: 11. This CDR3 has 17 residues. Germline CDR1 reads SEHNR; CDR2 reads FQNEAQ (reference sequence). CDR3 nucleotide sequence: TGTGCCAGCAGCCCAGGGACAGGGACTTTAAGGAACACTGAAGCTTTCTTT. This gives the protein CASSPGTGTLRNTEAFF. The variable domain in full, with the rest retrieved from reference TRBV7-9 and TRBJ1-1, is DTGVSQNPRHKITKRGQNVTFRCDPISEHNRLYWYRQTLGQGPEFLTYFQNEAQLEKSRLLSDRFSAERPKGSFSTLEIQRTEQGDSAMYLCASSPGTGTLRNTEAFFGQGTRLTVV.

V is TRBV7-7 and J is TRBJ2-5; D is possibly TRBD2 (6 bases). The V end lost 1 base, the J end lost 0 bases, and 6 bases lay between the germline ends. CDR1 SSHAT and CDR2 FNYEAQ come from the germline V gene (reference sequence). The CDR3 has 14 amino acids. CDR3 residues: CASSLGTNQETQYF. In DNA, the CDR3 is TGTGCCAGCAGCTTAGGGACTAACCAAGAGACCCAGTACTTC.

Here the CDR3 reads CAIRTGGRNTGELFF. DNA of the CDR3: TGTGCCATCAGGACAGGGGGTAGGAACACCGGGGAGCTGTTTTTT. The chain couples TRBV10-3 to TRBJ2-2, with 9 bases that match TRBD1. V shed 6 bases and J 1 base; nucleotides not matched to a gene: 3. This CDR3 has 15 residues. Germline CDR1 ENHRY, CDR2 SYGVKD.

This clone was found many times. The chain couples TRBV7-6 to TRBJ2-1; D unclear. With 4 bases removed from V and 7 bases from J, the gap between germline ends came to 11 bases. The CDR3 sequence is 13 residues long. CDR1 is SGHVS and CDR2 is FNYEAQ in the germline V gene. The CDR3 protein is CASSSKPRNEQFF. The CDR3 nucleotides are TGTGCCAGCAGCTCAAAACCCCGGAATGAGCAGTTCTTC.

V is TRBV18 and J is TRBJ2-5, with 8 bases that match TRBD2. CDR3 length: 13 amino acids. Germline values: CDR1 KGHSH, CDR2 LQKENI. Losses at the gene ends were 3 bases for V and 5 bases for J; bases not matched to a gene: 2. The CDR3 DNA follows: TGTGCCAGCTCACCGACTAGCGCGGAGACCCAGTACTTC. Translation gives CASSPTSAETQYF.

The chain's CDR3 is CASSEQGGLNTEAFF. In nucleotides, the CDR3 is TGTGCCAGCAGTGAACAGGGCGGACTAAACACTGAAGCTTTCTTT. The chain uses TRBV2 and TRBJ1-1; D might be TRBD1 (5 bases). Looked up from germline, CDR1 is SNHLY and CDR2 is FYNNEI. The V end was cut by 2 bases, the J end by 2 bases, with 12 bases between. The CDR3 runs to 15 residues.

The CDR3 DNA follows: TGTGCCAGCAGGGTGGACGGATCCTACGAGCAGTACTTC. This translates into CASRVDGSYEQYF. The chain uses TRBV2 and TRBJ2-7, with D uncertain. The V and J ends lost 6 bases and 1 base respectively, with 10 bases between them. This CDR3 is 13 amino acids long. CDR1 is SNHLY, CDR2 FYNNEI, per germline.

This clone was detected only a few times. V and J are TRBV18 and TRBJ1-2; 7 bases agree with TRBD1. Germline V gene lookup returns CDR1 KGHSH and CDR2 LQKENI. V gave up 6 bases and J gave up 7 bases; unmatched junction bases: 8. This CDR3 is 13 amino acids long. The CDR3 protein is CASSQDRASGYTF. The CDR3, as DNA: TGTGCCAGCTCGCAAGACAGGGCGTCTGGCTACACCTTC.

The chain combines TRBV7-8 with TRBJ2-1, with D tentatively TRBD1 (5 bases). CDR1 is SGHVS and CDR2 is FQNEAQ in the germline V gene. Trimming left V 1 base short and J 7 bases short, with 5 bases between. The CDR3 loop spans 12 amino acids. CDR3 sequence reads: CASSLDRNEQFF. CDR3 nucleotide sequence: TGTGCCAGCAGCTTAGACAGGAATGAGCAGTTCTTC.